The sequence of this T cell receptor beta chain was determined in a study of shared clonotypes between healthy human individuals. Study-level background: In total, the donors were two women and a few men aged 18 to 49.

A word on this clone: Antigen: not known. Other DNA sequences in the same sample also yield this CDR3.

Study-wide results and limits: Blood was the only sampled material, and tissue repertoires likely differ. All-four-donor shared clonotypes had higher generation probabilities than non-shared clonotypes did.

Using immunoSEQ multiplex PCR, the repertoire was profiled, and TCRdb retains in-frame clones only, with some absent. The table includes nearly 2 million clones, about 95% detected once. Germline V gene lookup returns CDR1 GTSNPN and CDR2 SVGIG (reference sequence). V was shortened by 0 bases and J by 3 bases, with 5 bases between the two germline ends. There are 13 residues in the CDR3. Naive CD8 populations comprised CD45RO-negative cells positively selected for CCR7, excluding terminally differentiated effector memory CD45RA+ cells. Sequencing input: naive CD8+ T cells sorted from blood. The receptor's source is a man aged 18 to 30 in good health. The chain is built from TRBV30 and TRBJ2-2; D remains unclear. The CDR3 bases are TGTGCCTGGAGTGTAGGTGACACCGGGGAGCTGTTTTTT. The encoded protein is CAWSVGDTGELFF.